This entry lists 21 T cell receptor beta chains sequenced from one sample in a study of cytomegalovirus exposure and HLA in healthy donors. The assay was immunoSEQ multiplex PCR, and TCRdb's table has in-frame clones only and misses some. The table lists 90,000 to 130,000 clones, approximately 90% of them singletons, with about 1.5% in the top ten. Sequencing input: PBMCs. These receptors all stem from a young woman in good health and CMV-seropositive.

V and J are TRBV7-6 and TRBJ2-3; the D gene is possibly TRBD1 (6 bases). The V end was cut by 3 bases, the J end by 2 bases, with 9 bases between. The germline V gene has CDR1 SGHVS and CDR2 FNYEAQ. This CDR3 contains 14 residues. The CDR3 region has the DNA TGTGCCAGCAGCTTGGGACATAACACAGATACGCAGTATTTT. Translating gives CASSLGHNTDTQYF.

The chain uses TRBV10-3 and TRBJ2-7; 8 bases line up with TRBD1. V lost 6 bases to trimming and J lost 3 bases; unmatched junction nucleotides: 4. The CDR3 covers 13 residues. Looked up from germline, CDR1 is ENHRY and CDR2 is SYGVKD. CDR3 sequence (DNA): TGTGCCATCAGAACGACAGGGGACTACGAGCAGTACTTC. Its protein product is CAIRTTGDYEQYF.

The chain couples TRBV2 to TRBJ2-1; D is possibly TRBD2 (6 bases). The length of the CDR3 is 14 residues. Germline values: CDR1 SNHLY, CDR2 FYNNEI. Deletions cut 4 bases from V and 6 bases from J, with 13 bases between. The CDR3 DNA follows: TGTGCCAGCAGTGCGCGACTAGATTCCAATGAGCAGTTCTTC. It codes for CASSARLDSNEQFF.

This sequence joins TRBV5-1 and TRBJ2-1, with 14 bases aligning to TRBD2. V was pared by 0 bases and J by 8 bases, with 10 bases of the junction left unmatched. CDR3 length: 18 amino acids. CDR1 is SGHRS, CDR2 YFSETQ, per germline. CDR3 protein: CASSLGLAGGPMVDEQFF. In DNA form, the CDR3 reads TGCGCCAGCAGCTTGGGACTAGCGGGGGGGCCTATGGTCGATGAGCAGTTCTTC.

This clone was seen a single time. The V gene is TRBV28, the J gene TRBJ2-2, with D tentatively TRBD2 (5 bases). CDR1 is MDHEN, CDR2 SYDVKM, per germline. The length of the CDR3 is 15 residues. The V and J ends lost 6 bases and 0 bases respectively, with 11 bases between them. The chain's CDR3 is CASSGGYANTGELFF. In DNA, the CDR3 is TGTGCCAGCAGCGGAGGCTACGCGAACACCGGGGAGCTGTTTTTT. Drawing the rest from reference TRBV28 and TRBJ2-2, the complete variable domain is DVKVTQSSRYLVKRTGEKVFLECVQDMDHENMFWYRQDPGLGLRLIYFSYDVKMKEKGDIPEGYSVSREKKERFSLILESASTNQTSMYLCASSGGYANTGELFFGEGSRLTVL.

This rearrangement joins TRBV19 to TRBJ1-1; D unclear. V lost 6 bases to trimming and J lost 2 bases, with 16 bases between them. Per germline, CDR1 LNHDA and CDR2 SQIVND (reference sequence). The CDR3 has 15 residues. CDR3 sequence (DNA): TGTGCCAGTAGCCTCTCCAGTCCCCTCAACACTGAAGCTTTCTTT. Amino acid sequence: CASSLSSPLNTEAFF. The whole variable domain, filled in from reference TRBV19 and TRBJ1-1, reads DGGITQSPKYLFRKEGQNVTLSCEQNLNHDAMYWYRQDPGQGLRLIYYSQIVNDFQKGDIAEGYSVSREKKESFPLTVTSAQKNPTAFYLCASSLSSPLNTEAFFGQGTRLTVV.

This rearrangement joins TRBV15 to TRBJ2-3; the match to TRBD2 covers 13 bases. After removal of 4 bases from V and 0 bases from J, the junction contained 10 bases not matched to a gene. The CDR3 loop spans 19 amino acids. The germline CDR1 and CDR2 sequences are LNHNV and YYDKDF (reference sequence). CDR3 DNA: TGTGCCACCAGCACCAGACTAGCGGGGGGTCAGGGGAGCACAGATACGCAGTATTTT. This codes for CATSTRLAGGQGSTDTQYF.

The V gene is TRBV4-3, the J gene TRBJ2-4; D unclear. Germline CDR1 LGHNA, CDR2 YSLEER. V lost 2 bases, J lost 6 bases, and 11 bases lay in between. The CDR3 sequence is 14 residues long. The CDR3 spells CASSQSRRGNIQYF. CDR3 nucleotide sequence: TGCGCCAGCAGCCAAAGTAGGAGAGGAAACATTCAGTACTTC.

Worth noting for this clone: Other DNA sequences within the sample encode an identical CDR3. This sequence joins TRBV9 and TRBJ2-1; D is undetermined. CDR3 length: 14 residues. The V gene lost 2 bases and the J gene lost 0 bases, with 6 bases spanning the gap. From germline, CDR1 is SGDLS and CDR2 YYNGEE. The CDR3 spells CASSVAVSYNEQFF. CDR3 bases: TGTGCCAGCAGCGTGGCTGTCTCCTACAATGAGCAGTTCTTC.

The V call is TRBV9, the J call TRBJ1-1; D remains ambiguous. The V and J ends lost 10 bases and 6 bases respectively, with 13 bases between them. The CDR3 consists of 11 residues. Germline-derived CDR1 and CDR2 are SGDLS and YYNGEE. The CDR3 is CACPGWAEAFF. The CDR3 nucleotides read TGTGCCTGCCCGGGGTGGGCTGAAGCTTTCTTT.

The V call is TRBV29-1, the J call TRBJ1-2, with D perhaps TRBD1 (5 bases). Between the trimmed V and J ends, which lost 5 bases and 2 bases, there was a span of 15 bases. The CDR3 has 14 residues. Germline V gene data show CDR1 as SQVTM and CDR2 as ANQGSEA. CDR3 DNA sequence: TGCAGCGTTCCGTCCTCCACAGGAAACTATGGCTACACCTTC. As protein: CSVPSSTGNYGYTF.

The CDR3 protein is CACLGQTSGRAPWQETQYF. Here the CDR3 DNA reads TGTGCCTGCCTTGGTCAAACTAGCGGGAGGGCTCCTTGGCAAGAGACCCAGTACTTC. The chain links TRBV30 to TRBJ2-5, with 13 bases that match TRBD2. Germline assignment: CDR1 GTSNPN and CDR2 SVGIG (reference sequence). The V and J ends lost 6 bases and 2 bases, in that order; junction bases with no gene match: 18. The CDR3 covers 19 residues.

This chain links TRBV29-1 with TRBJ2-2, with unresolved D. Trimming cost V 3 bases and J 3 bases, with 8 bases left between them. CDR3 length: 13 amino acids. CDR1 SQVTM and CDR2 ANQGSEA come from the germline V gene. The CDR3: CSVDLGYTGELFF. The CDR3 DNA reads TGCAGCGTTGATTTGGGCTACACCGGGGAGCTGTTTTTT.

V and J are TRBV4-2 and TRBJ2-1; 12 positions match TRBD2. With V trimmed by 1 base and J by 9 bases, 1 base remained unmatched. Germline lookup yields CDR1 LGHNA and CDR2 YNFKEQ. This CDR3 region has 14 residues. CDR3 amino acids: CASSQATSGGEQFF. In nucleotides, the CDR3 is TGTGCCAGCAGCCAAGCGACTAGCGGGGGTGAGCAGTTCTTC.

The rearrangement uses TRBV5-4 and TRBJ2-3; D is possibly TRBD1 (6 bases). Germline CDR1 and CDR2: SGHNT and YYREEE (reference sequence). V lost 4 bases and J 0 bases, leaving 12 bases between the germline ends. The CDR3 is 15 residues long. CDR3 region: CASSSGTRSTDTQYF. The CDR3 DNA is TGTGCCAGCAGCAGTGGGACAAGAAGCACAGATACGCAGTATTTT. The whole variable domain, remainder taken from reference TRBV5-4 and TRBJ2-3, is ETGVTQSPTHLIKTRGQQVTLRCSSQSGHNTVSWYQQALGQGPQFIFQYYREEENGRGNFPPRFSGLQFPNYSSELNVNALELDDSALYLCASSSGTRSTDTQYFGPGTRLTVL.

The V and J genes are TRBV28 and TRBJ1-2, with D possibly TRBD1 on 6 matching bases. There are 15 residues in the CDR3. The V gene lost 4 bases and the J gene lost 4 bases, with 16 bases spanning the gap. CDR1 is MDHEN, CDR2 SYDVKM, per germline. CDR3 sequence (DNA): TGTGCCAGCAGTTCTGTTGGACAGTTCCGCTATGGCTACACCTTC. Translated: CASSSVGQFRYGYTF.

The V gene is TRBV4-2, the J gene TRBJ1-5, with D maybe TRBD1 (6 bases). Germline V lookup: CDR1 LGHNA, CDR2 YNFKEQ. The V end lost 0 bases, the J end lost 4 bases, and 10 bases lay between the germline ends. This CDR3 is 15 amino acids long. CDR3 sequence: CASSQDARGNQPQHF. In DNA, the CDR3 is TGTGCCAGCAGCCAAGATGCCAGGGGAAATCAGCCCCAGCATTTT.

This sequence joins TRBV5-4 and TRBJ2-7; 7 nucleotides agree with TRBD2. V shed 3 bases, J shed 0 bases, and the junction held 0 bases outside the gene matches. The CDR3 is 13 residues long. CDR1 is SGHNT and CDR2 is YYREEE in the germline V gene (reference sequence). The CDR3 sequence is CASSWDYSYEQYF. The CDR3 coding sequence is TGTGCCAGCAGCTGGGACTACTCCTACGAGCAGTACTTC.

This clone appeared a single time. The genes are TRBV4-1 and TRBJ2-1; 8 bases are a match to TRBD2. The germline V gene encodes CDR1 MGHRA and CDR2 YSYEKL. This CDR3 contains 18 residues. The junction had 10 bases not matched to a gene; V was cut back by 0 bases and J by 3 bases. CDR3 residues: CASSQDQGAGALYNEQFF. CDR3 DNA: TGCGCCAGCAGCCAAGATCAGGGAGCGGGAGCTCTCTACAATGAGCAGTTCTTC.

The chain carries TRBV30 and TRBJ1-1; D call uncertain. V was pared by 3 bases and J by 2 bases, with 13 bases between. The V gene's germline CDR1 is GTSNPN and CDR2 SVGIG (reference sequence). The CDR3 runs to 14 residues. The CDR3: CAWRSYIRNTEAFF. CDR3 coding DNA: TGTGCCTGGAGAAGTTACATTCGCAACACTGAAGCTTTCTTT.

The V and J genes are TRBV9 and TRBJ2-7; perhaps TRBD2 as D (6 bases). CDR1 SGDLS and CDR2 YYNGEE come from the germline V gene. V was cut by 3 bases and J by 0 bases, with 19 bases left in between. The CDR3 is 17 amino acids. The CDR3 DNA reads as TGTGCCAGCAGCGCTTCAGGAGGGGCAGGGTCCTCCTACGAGCAGTACTTC. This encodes CASSASGGAGSSYEQYF.